The clone carrying this TCR beta chain was counted a few times. It was with a sample-barcoded 5' primer and a J-beta primer mix that a second PCR of about 6 to 11 cycles was run. Every cDNA molecule carried a tag from a template-switch adaptor bearing 12 random nucleotides. TCRdb used MiXCR to reprocess the 5' RACE reads, holding one entry per CDR3 protein. The table includes some 1,800,000 distinct CDR3 sequences, roughly 43% detected once. These data come from a study of blood T cells in healthy people across ages. The CDR3 runs to 13 residues. CDR1 LGHDT and CDR2 YNNKEL come from the germline V gene (reference sequence). Trimming shortened V by 7 bases and J by 11 bases, and 17 bases separated the two germline ends.

This receptor was identified in a human donor in good health. Sequenced sample: blood. The chain combines TRBV3-1 with TRBJ2-2; unclear D gene. CDR3 DNA: TGTGCCAGCACCTCTGACTTACGCGGCGAGCTGTTTTTT. Translating gives CASTSDLRGELFF.